Listed below are T cell receptor beta chains from one sample, sequenced in a study of blood T cell repertoires in COVID-19. Profiled with immunoSEQ multiplex PCR; TCRdb holds only in-frame clones, not every one. The data contain over 250,000 clones, 75% to 90% of them singletons. Sequenced material: PBMCs or T cells enriched from blood (not recorded which). These receptors originate from a woman younger than 35 who had recovered from COVID-19. The CDR3 runs from the conserved cysteine through the conserved F or W. Each record gives: clone size, V gene, J gene, D gene, CDR3 protein, CDR3 DNA. D genes are given only for firm matches. A clone size is listed for some rows: how often the clone was seen (once, few, many), or a class if it is expanded.

.	TRBV14	TRBJ1-2	.	CASSQAGTVGYTF	TGTGCCAGCAGCCAAGCGGGGACTGTTGGCTACACCTTC
.	TRBV7-9	TRBJ2-2	.	CASSLARPNAELFF	TGTGCCAGCAGCTTAGCGCGGCCCAACGCGGAGCTGTTTTTT
.	TRBV3-1/TRBV3-2	TRBJ2-1	TRBD2	CASSLFGRAGGNNEQFF	TGTGCCAGCAGCCTTTTCGGCCGAGCGGGGGGGAACAATGAGCAGTTCTTC
.	TRBV29-1	TRBJ2-2	TRBD2	CSVIAGGGTGELFF	TGCAGCGTTATAGCGGGGGGTGGCACCGGGGAGCTGTTTTTT
.	TRBV6-4	TRBJ1-2	.	CASSDSLDGGDGYTF	TGTGCCAGCAGTGACTCTCTGGACGGGGGTGATGGCTACACCTTC
few	TRBV4-2	TRBJ1-1	.	CASSQESAEAFF	TGTGCCAGCAGCCAGGAGTCCGCTGAAGCTTTCTTT
.	TRBV19	TRBJ1-5	.	CASSIEKGYSNQPQHF	TGTGCCAGTAGTATAGAGAAGGGGTATAGCAATCAGCCCCAGCATTTT
.	TRBV5-1	TRBJ2-1	.	CASSLVASRFSGQFF	TGCGCCAGCAGCTTGGTGGCTAGCAGGTTCAGCGGGCAGTTCTTC
.	TRBV6-6	TRBJ2-7	.	CASRSNIDYEQYF	TGTGCCAGCCGTAGCAACATCGACTACGAGCAGTACTTC
.	TRBV29-1	TRBJ1-2	.	CSVDGQSHGYTF	TGCAGCGTTGATGGGCAATCACATGGCTACACCTTC
.	TRBV11-2	TRBJ2-7	TRBD2	CASSLDIASGALKQYF	TGTGCCAGCAGCTTAGATATAGCTAGCGGGGCTTTGAAGCAGTACTTC
.	TRBV11-2	TRBJ1-1	.	CASSLTGDTEAFF	TGTGCCAGCAGCTTAACCGGGGACACTGAAGCTTTCTTT
.	TRBV6-5	TRBJ1-2	TRBD1	CASGRQGTSGYTF	TGTGCCAGTGGGCGACAGGGGACATCTGGCTACACCTTC
.	TRBV9	TRBJ2-5	.	CASSVAGGAGQETQYF	TGTGCCAGCAGCGTAGCGGGGGGCGCAGGGCAAGAGACCCAGTACTTC
.	TRBV5-1	TRBJ1-2	TRBD1	CASSNDRVGYTF	TGCGCCAGCAGCAACGACAGGGTTGGCTACACCTTC
.	TRBV4-1	TRBJ1-1	.	CASSGGGTEAFF	TGCGCCAGCAGCGGGGGAGGAACTGAAGCTTTCTTT
.	TRBV7-6	TRBJ2-7	.	CASSAKGAGPLYEQYF	TGTGCCAGCAGCGCCAAGGGGGCGGGACCCCTCTACGAGCAGTACTTC
.	TRBV3-1/TRBV3-2	TRBJ2-3	TRBD2	CASSRLAGGTDTQYF	TGTGCCAGCAGCCGGCTAGCGGGGGGCACAGATACGCAGTATTTT
.	TRBV7-9	TRBJ2-7	.	CATEGAESSYEQYF	TGTGCCACCGAGGGAGCGGAAAGCTCCTACGAGCAGTACTTC
.	TRBV4-2	TRBJ1-2	.	CASSQDEGQDGYTF	TGTGCCAGCAGCCAAGATGAAGGTCAGGATGGCTACACCTTC
.	TRBV20-1	TRBJ2-5	TRBD2	CSASGVRGAEETQYF	TGCAGTGCTAGTGGGGTGCGGGGGGCCGAGGAGACCCAGTACTTC
.	TRBV7-9	TRBJ2-1	.	CASSLNRANEQFF	TGTGCCAGCAGCTTAAACAGGGCAAATGAGCAGTTCTTC
.	TRBV30	TRBJ1-2	.	CAWSRRGSDGYTF	TGTGCCTGGAGTAGAAGGGGAAGCGATGGCTACACCTTC
few	TRBV2	TRBJ2-5	.	CADSYQETQYF	TGTGCAGACTCGTACCAAGAGACCCAGTACTTC
.	TRBV19	TRBJ1-2	.	CASSLQGGGYNYGYTF	TGTGCCAGTAGTCTCCAAGGTGGGGGCTATAACTATGGCTACACCTTC
.	TRBV14	TRBJ2-1	TRBD1	CASSAGTGGFDEQFF	TGTGCCAGCAGCGCCGGGACAGGGGGCTTTGATGAGCAGTTCTTC
.	TRBV7-2	TRBJ2-7	.	CASSSSEGYEQYF	TGTGCCAGCAGCTCCTCCGAGGGCTACGAGCAGTACTTC
few	TRBV19	TRBJ1-1	TRBD1	CASSTAYRTGMNTEAFF	TGTGCCAGTAGTACAGCCTATAGGACAGGGATGAACACTGAAGCTTTCTTT
.	TRBV5-1	TRBJ1-4	.	CASSLDYRVPNEKLFF	TGCGCCAGCAGCTTGGACTACAGGGTTCCTAATGAAAAACTGTTTTTT
.	TRBV6-5	TRBJ2-2	.	CASSSPRVGELFF	TGTGCCAGCAGTTCTCCCAGGGTTGGGGAGCTGTTTTTT
once	TRBV5-6	TRBJ1-3	TRBD1	CASSLFDRVGGNTIYF	TGTGCCAGCAGCTTATTCGACAGGGTGGGTGGAAACACCATATATTTT
.	TRBV6-5	TRBJ1-4	TRBD1	CASSSTGGNEKLFF	TGTGCCAGCAGCTCAACAGGGGGGAATGAAAAACTGTTTTTT
.	TRBV5-1	TRBJ2-3	TRBD1	CASSSQTGLYTDTQYF	TGCGCCAGCAGCTCCCAGACAGGGCTCTACACAGATACGCAGTATTTT
once	TRBV11-1	TRBJ2-5	.	CASRPSRGETQYF	TGTGCCAGCAGGCCTAGCAGAGGCGAGACCCAGTACTTC
.	TRBV3-1/TRBV3-2	TRBJ1-1	.	CASSQEGAGEAFF	TGTGCCAGCAGCCAAGAGGGGGCCGGTGAAGCTTTCTTT
.	TRBV25-1	TRBJ1-2	.	CASSSGAGNYGYTF	TGTGCCAGCAGCTCTGGGGCAGGGAACTATGGCTACACCTTC
.	TRBV30	TRBJ1-2	.	CAWSDSNLGGYTF	TGTGCCTGGAGTGATAGTAACCTCGGGGGCTACACCTTC
.	TRBV11-2	TRBJ2-1	.	CASSPAQGYNEQFF	TGTGCCAGCAGCCCCGCGCAGGGGTACAATGAGCAGTTCTTC
once	TRBV5-1	TRBJ1-1	.	CASSPRTYDTEAFF	TGCGCCAGCAGCCCCAGGACTTACGACACTGAAGCTTTCTTT
few	TRBV5-8	TRBJ2-7	TRBD2	CASEHGRGSSYEQYF	TGTGCCAGTGAGCATGGTCGCGGGAGCTCCTACGAGCAGTACTTC
.	TRBV3-1/TRBV3-2	TRBJ1-2	.	CASSQDTNSPMGYTF	TGTGCCAGCAGCCAAGATACGAACAGCCCCATGGGCTACACCTTC
.	TRBV11-2	TRBJ2-3	TRBD2	CASRGHLSGRFTDTQYF	TGTGCCAGCAGGGGTCATCTTAGCGGGAGATTTACAGATACGCAGTATTTT
once	TRBV2	TRBJ1-2	.	CASSEAWAPNYGYTF	TGTGCCAGCAGTGAAGCTTGGGCGCCTAACTATGGCTACACCTTC
.	TRBV20-1	TRBJ1-1	TRBD1	CSASPPPEWAGGFYEAFF	TGCAGTGCTAGTCCACCCCCTGAGTGGGCAGGGGGGTTTTATGAAGCTTTCTTT
few	TRBV19	TRBJ1-4	.	CASSIEGTRVFNEKLFF	TGTGCCAGTAGTATAGAAGGGACAAGGGTCTTTAATGAAAAACTGTTTTTT
.	TRBV11-2	TRBJ2-7	TRBD2	CASSPLAGGYEQYF	TGTGCCAGCAGCCCCCTAGCGGGGGGCTACGAGCAGTACTTC